These 2 T cell receptor beta chains came from one sample sequenced in a study of OX40 agonist ivuxolimab in advanced cancers. Method: immunoSEQ multiplex PCR; TCRdb's copy keeps in-frame clones and lacks some. In the table there are some 68,000 clones, 80% to 90% of which are singletons. Sequenced here: CD4+ or CD8+ T cells sorted from blood, sampled in a trial of the OX40 agonist ivuxolimab. The receptors come from an adult with an advanced solid tumor such as melanoma, head and neck, liver or kidney cancer.

The genes are TRBV5-4 and TRBJ2-3; D not resolved. CDR1 SGHNT and CDR2 YYREEE come from the germline V gene (reference sequence). V was trimmed by 1 base and J by 6 bases, leaving 9 bases between them. The CDR3 consists of 13 residues. The CDR3 coding sequence is TGTGCCAGCAGCTTGCCTTCCCCGGATACGCAGTATTTT. This sequence encodes CASSLPSPDTQYF.

The chain recombines TRBV28 with TRBJ1-2; D is undetermined. V gave up 6 bases and J gave up 8 bases, with 13 bases separating them. This CDR3 has 12 amino acids. CDR1 and CDR2 (germline): MDHEN, SYDVKM. The CDR3 DNA follows: TGTGCCAGCAGACCAGGACCCGGAGGCTACACCTTC. Encoded protein: CASRPGPGGYTF.